This T cell receptor beta chain was recovered during a study of cytotoxic CD8 clonotypes in ibrutinib-treated CLL. For the study at large: Enrolment comprised some twelve relapsed/refractory and roughly 15 treatment-naive patients; fewer than 18 were IGHV unmutated. Study outcomes and limitations: Baseline levels of clonality went above those of age-matched healthy donors and moved with circulating CD8+ T-cell counts. Clonality rose at ibrutinib response and fell back toward baseline at progression.

This CDR3 region has 15 residues. Germline CDR1 and CDR2: SGHRS and YFSETQ. Losses at the gene ends were 4 bases for V and 3 bases for J; bases not matched to a gene: 4. Profiled with immunoSEQ multiplex PCR; TCRdb holds only in-frame clones, not every one. Here the sample spans over 100,000 clones, 55% to 75% being singletons. Turning to this clone: What it binds is not known.

The TCR comes from a human donor with chronic lymphocytic leukemia. The chain combines TRBV5-1 with TRBJ2-3; 11 nucleotides line up with TRBD1. The source was PBMCs, collected after 24 months of ibrutinib treatment. DNA for the CDR3: TGCGCCAGCAGCCTTGGGACAGGGGGGACAGATACGCAGTATTTT. Its translation is CASSLGTGGTDTQYF.